This record covers a single T cell receptor beta chain. Its specificity is unknown. Collection occurred without any documented infections or immune events in donors. This entry is derived from a study of identifying expanded T cells in peripheral blood. Study results and caveats: Variance in clone template counts between two-week samples significantly increased with total template count across all healthy donors.

Assay: immunoSEQ multiplex PCR; the TCRdb copy retains only in-frame clones and omits some. The profile shows some 75,000 clones, 85% to 90% of them singletons. The source of this sequence is a person aged 18 to 69 in good health. Input material: blood.

CDR3 in amino acids: CASSITSYEQFF. CDR3 sequence (DNA): TGTGCCAGCAGCATCACTAGCTATGAGCAGTTCTTC. The chain couples TRBV5-4 to TRBJ2-1, with a possible D match to TRBD2 (6 bases). CDR1 is SGHNT, CDR2 YYREEE, per germline (reference sequence). The CDR3 totals 12 residues. The V end was cut by 4 bases, the J end by 8 bases, with 10 bases between.